These 30 T cell receptor beta chains share one sample of origin, sequenced in a study of shared clonotypes between healthy human individuals. Clones were sequenced by immunoSEQ multiplex PCR, and TCRdb holds only the in-frame ones, with some missing. The sample shows over a million clones, about 98% of them seen only once. Material for sequencing was naive CD4+ T cells sorted from blood. Subset reported: CD45RA+ positively selected. Source of these receptors: a man aged 30 to 45 in good health.

V gene TRBV28 combines with J gene TRBJ1-1; 7 bases are a match to TRBD1. After removal of 6 bases from V and 3 bases from J, the junction contained 7 bases not matched to a gene. The CDR3 has 14 residues. Germline V gene data show CDR1 as MDHEN and CDR2 as SYDVKM. The CDR3 protein is CASRVTGRDTEAFF. CDR3 in DNA: TGTGCCAGCAGGGTGACAGGGCGGGACACTGAAGCTTTCTTT.

The CDR3 DNA reads as TGTGCCAGTAGTCAGGGGGAGGGCCAAATCAATGAGCAGTTCTTC. This sequence encodes CASSQGEGQINEQFF. J is TRBJ2-1 and V is TRBV19; either TRBD1 or TRBD2 may supply D (7 bases each). V was pared by 5 bases and J by 6 bases, with 17 bases between. The CDR3 totals 15 residues. Germline V gene lookup returns CDR1 LNHDA and CDR2 SQIVND (reference sequence).

This sequence joins TRBV5-6 and TRBJ1-2; possibly TRBD1 for D (6 bases). Deletions cut 0 bases from V and 14 bases from J, with 17 bases between. CDR3 length equals 13 residues. Germline V gene lookup returns CDR1 SGHDT and CDR2 YYEEEE. DNA for the CDR3: TGTGCCAGCAGCTTGGTACAGGGCTCGGGTATTACCTTC. The encoded protein is CASSLVQGSGITF.

The chain recombines TRBV27 with TRBJ2-3; 8 bases align to TRBD1. The CDR3 length is 16 residues. J gave up 1 base and V 2 bases, and 5 bases lay outside the gene matches. Germline V CDR1 and CDR2: MNHEY, SMNVEV (reference sequence). CDR3 DNA: TGTGCCAGCAGTTTAACCGGACAGGGCGGCACAGATACGCAGTATTTT. As protein: CASSLTGQGGTDTQYF.

The chain combines TRBV28 with TRBJ1-1, with 8 bases lining up with TRBD1. V was pared by 5 bases and J by 5 bases, with 16 bases of the junction left unmatched. Per the germline V gene, CDR1 is MDHEN and CDR2 is SYDVKM. This CDR3 is built from 17 residues. Here the CDR3 DNA reads TGTGCCAGCAGTCCGCGAGGGACAGGCGTATTGGGTACTGAAGCTTTCTTT. Encoded protein: CASSPRGTGVLGTEAFF.

This chain joins TRBV10-1 and TRBJ2-2; D is unclear. Per germline, CDR1 WNHNN and CDR2 SYGVQD (reference sequence). The V end was cut by 3 bases, the J end by 5 bases, with 4 bases between. This CDR3 has 12 amino acids. The CDR3 DNA is TGCGCCAGCAGTGATGGTACCGGGGAGCTGTTTTTT. It codes for CASSDGTGELFF.

The J gene is TRBJ2-1, the V gene TRBV5-1, with 11 bases that match TRBD2. V gave up 4 bases and J gave up 0 bases; unmatched junction bases: 3. The CDR3 length is 16 residues. Germline CDR1 and CDR2: SGHRS and YFSETQ. CDR3 sequence reads: CASSELAGVSYNEQFF. In DNA form, the CDR3 reads TGCGCCAGCAGCGAACTAGCGGGAGTCTCCTACAATGAGCAGTTCTTC. Filled out from reference TRBV5-1 and TRBJ2-1, the complete variable domain reads KAGVTQTPRYLIKTRGQQVTLSCSPISGHRSVSWYQQTPGQGLQFLFEYFSETQRNKGNFPGRFSGRQFSNSRSEMNVSTLELGDSALYLCASSELAGVSYNEQFFGPGTRLTVL.

The sample holds one count of this clone. The genes are TRBV6-6 and TRBJ1-5; D possibly corresponds to TRBD1 (5 bases). V lost 0 bases to trimming and J lost 2 bases, with 11 bases between them. The germline V gene has CDR1 MNHNY and CDR2 SVGAGI (reference sequence). The CDR3 is 16 amino acids. The CDR3 bases are TGTGCCAGCAGTTACTCGTTAGGGGACGGCAATCAGCCCCAGCATTTT. Translated, it gives CASSYSLGDGNQPQHF.

The rearrangement uses TRBV7-9 and TRBJ2-5, with 7 bases that match TRBD1. The J segment lost 2 bases and the V segment lost 5 bases, leaving 8 bases of the junction unmatched. Germline assignment: CDR1 SEHNR and CDR2 FQNEAQ (reference sequence). The CDR3 runs to 15 residues. The CDR3 coding sequence is TGTGCCAGCAGCGGACCGGGACAGCTACAAGAGACCCAGTACTTC. Protein product: CASSGPGQLQETQYF.

The chain links TRBV7-6 to TRBJ2-7, with 10 bases aligning to TRBD2. The junction had 7 bases not matched to a gene; V was cut back by 10 bases and J by 4 bases. The germline V gene has CDR1 SGHVS and CDR2 FNYEAQ. This CDR3 is built from 13 residues. CDR3 bases: TGTGCCATCGAGCGGGAGGGCCGGTACGAGCAGTACTTC. This encodes CAIEREGRYEQYF.

The V gene is TRBV9, the J gene TRBJ2-2, with D uncertain. V dropped 7 bases and J dropped 1 base, with 8 bases sitting between them. The CDR3 extends over 13 amino acids. From germline, CDR1 is SGDLS and CDR2 YYNGEE. The CDR3 DNA reads TGTGCCAGCGAGAACAGGAACACCGGGGAGCTGTTTTTT. Its protein is CASENRNTGELFF.

The chain uses TRBV7-6 and TRBJ2-2; D is undetermined. Trimming shortened V by 1 base and J by 1 base, and 16 bases separated the two germline ends. Germline V CDR1 and CDR2: SGHVS, FNYEAQ. This CDR3 is built from 18 residues. The CDR3 sequence: CASSLVLRVGLNTGELFF. CDR3 nucleotide sequence: TGTGCCAGCAGCTTAGTGCTTAGAGTGGGGTTGAACACCGGGGAGCTGTTTTTT.

The J gene is TRBJ2-1, the V gene TRBV7-6; D may match TRBD1 or TRBD2 (5 bases each). V lost 10 bases and J lost 6, with 16 bases in between. Germline loops: CDR1 SGHVS, CDR2 FNYEAQ. The CDR3 runs 13 residues. The CDR3 sequence is CATTRGPINEQFF. The CDR3 bases are TGTGCCACTACTAGGGGCCCGATCAATGAGCAGTTCTTC. The full variable domain, in which reference TRBV7-6 and TRBJ2-1 provide the parts outside the CDR3, is GAGVSQSPRYKVTKRGQDVALRCDPISGHVSLYWYRQALGQGPEFLTYFNYEAQQDKSGLPNDRFSAERPEGSISTLTIQRTEQRDSAMYRCATTRGPINEQFFGPGTRLTVL.

This clone occurred once. Other DNA sequences in the same sample also yield this CDR3. The chain carries TRBV7-8 and TRBJ1-1; 7 positions match TRBD1. V lost 5 bases to trimming and J lost 2 bases; unmatched junction nucleotides: 5. Germline V gene lookup returns CDR1 SGHVS and CDR2 FQNEAQ. The CDR3 loop spans 14 amino acids. The CDR3 reads CASSVDRVNTEAFF. The CDR3 nucleotides are TGTGCCAGCAGCGTTGACAGGGTAAACACTGAAGCTTTCTTT.

The chain uses TRBV19 and TRBJ2-4; TRBD1 is a possible D gene (5 bases). CDR1 is LNHDA and CDR2 is SQIVND in the germline V gene (reference sequence). This CDR3 has 17 residues. Trimming shortened V by 1 base and J by 0 bases, and 13 bases separated the two germline ends. The CDR3 region is CASSIGRQSLAKNIQYF. CDR3 in DNA: TGTGCCAGTAGTATAGGTCGACAGAGTCTAGCCAAAAACATTCAGTACTTC.

The rearrangement uses TRBV9 and TRBJ1-5; D unresolved. CDR1 SGDLS and CDR2 YYNGEE come from the germline V gene. Between the trimmed V and J ends, which lost 2 bases and 4 bases, there was a span of 13 bases. The CDR3 has 15 residues. The CDR3 sequence is CASSVGAAANQPQHF. Written as DNA, the CDR3 is TGTGCCAGCAGCGTTGGAGCAGCCGCAAATCAGCCCCAGCATTTT. Complete variable domain (other parts from reference TRBV9 and TRBJ1-5): DSGVTQTPKHLITATGQRVTLRCSPRSGDLSVYWYQQSLDQGLQFLIQYYNGEERAKGNILERFSAQQFPDLHSELNLSSLELGDSALYFCASSVGAAANQPQHFGDGTRLSIL.

The chain uses TRBV7-3 and TRBJ1-4; D uncertain. V was shortened by 5 bases and J by 4 bases, with 14 bases between the two germline ends. In germline, CDR1 is SGHTA, CDR2 FQGTGA. This CDR3 spans 15 amino acids. CDR3 amino acids: CASSTGGVGNEKLFF. The CDR3 DNA follows: TGTGCCAGCAGCACTGGTGGGGTGGGTAATGAAAAACTGTTTTTT.

V is TRBV6-5 and J is TRBJ1-5, with D unresolved. Germline CDR1 is MNHEY and CDR2 is SVGAGI. CDR3 length equals 14 residues. Trimming pared 2 bases from V and 4 bases from J, leaving 9 bases between. In nucleotides, the CDR3 is TGTGCCAGCAGTTACGACGCTCGGAATCAGCCCCAGCATTTT. This gives the protein CASSYDARNQPQHF.

The rearrangement uses TRBV2 and TRBJ1-2; 8 bases are a match to TRBD1. The trim removed 11 bases at V and 4 bases at J, leaving 12 bases unmatched. CDR3 length: 14 residues. Germline V lookup: CDR1 SNHLY, CDR2 FYNNEI. This CDR3 is CAGNRQGRGYGYTF. CDR3 nucleotide sequence: TGTGCCGGGAATAGACAGGGGAGGGGCTATGGCTACACCTTC. The full variable domain, rest sourced from reference TRBV2 and TRBJ1-2, is EPEVTQTPSHQVTQMGQEVILRCVPISNHLYFYWYRQILGQKVEFLVSFYNNEISEKSEIFDDQFSVERPDGSNFTLKIRSTKLEDSAMYFCAGNRQGRGYGYTFGSGTRLTVV.

The V and J genes are TRBV18 and TRBJ1-1, with a tentative D call TRBD1 (6 bases). Germline assignment: CDR1 KGHSH and CDR2 LQKENI. CDR3 size: 13 residues. The V end lost 6 bases, the J end lost 4 bases, and 12 bases lay between the germline ends. The CDR3 spells CASSTPGVTEAFF. In nucleotides, the CDR3 is TGTGCCAGCTCGACCCCAGGGGTCACTGAAGCTTTCTTT.

This chain joins TRBV7-2 and TRBJ2-1; D is undetermined. The CDR3 runs 13 residues. The V end was cut by 5 bases, the J end by 6 bases, with 11 bases between. In germline, CDR1 is SGHTA, CDR2 FQGNSA. This chain's CDR3 is CASSVGWRNEQFF. The DNA of the CDR3 is TGTGCCAGCAGCGTTGGGTGGCGCAATGAGCAGTTCTTC.

This chain uses TRBV7-8 with TRBJ2-2; unclear D gene. There are 17 residues in the CDR3. Germline assignment: CDR1 SGHVS and CDR2 FQNEAQ. The V end lost 1 base, the J end lost 4 bases, and 16 bases lay between the germline ends. The CDR3 DNA sequence: TGTGCCAGCAGCTTAGGGCGAATTCCAATAACCACCGGGGAGCTGTTTTTT. Translating it yields CASSLGRIPITTGELFF.

The chain employs TRBV7-9 and TRBJ1-1; 11 bases fit TRBD1. CDR1 and CDR2 (germline): SEHNR, FQNEAQ (reference sequence). Unmatched junction bases numbered 4, after V lost 3 bases and J lost 7 bases. The CDR3 runs to 14 residues. In DNA form, the CDR3 reads TGTGCCAGCAGCTTGGGACAGGGGGTAAATGAAGCTTTCTTT. Its translation is CASSLGQGVNEAFF.

The chain is built from TRBV6-5 and TRBJ1-2; D is perhaps TRBD1 (6 bases). The V and J ends lost 4 bases and 8 bases respectively, with 14 bases between them. CDR1 is MNHEY and CDR2 is SVGAGI in the germline V gene. The CDR3 is made up of 13 amino acids. The CDR3 is CASSSFNRAGYTF. The DNA for the CDR3 is TGTGCCAGCAGTTCCTTCAACAGGGCCGGCTACACCTTC.

This chain joins TRBV7-2 and TRBJ1-2, with TRBD1 matching over 7 bases. Germline V gene sequence: CDR1 SGHTA, CDR2 FQGNSA. CDR3 length equals 15 residues. After removal of 0 bases from V and 2 bases from J, the junction contained 3 bases not matched to a gene. This CDR3 reads CASSLALGGNYGYTF. The CDR3 coding sequence is TGTGCCAGCAGCTTAGCGTTAGGGGGCAACTATGGCTACACCTTC.

Points on this clone: The sample has other DNA sequences that encode this CDR3 too. The rearrangement links TRBV5-1 to TRBJ2-2; D gene ambiguous. The germline V gene has CDR1 SGHRS and CDR2 YFSETQ. V dropped 0 bases and J dropped 6 bases, with 6 bases sitting between them. This CDR3 contains 13 residues. CDR3 protein: CASSLEASGELFF. Here the CDR3 DNA reads TGCGCCAGCAGCTTGGAGGCGTCCGGGGAGCTGTTTTTT.

The V and J genes are TRBV9 and TRBJ1-5; D is unclear. Trimming took 3 bases from V and 4 from J, leaving 11 bases between them. The CDR3 covers 14 residues. CDR1 SGDLS and CDR2 YYNGEE come from the germline V gene. The CDR3 region is CASSARAENQPQHF. The CDR3 bases are TGTGCCAGCAGCGCGCGGGCCGAGAATCAGCCCCAGCATTTT. Full variable domain (rest looked up from reference TRBV9 and TRBJ1-5): DSGVTQTPKHLITATGQRVTLRCSPRSGDLSVYWYQQSLDQGLQFLIQYYNGEERAKGNILERFSAQQFPDLHSELNLSSLELGDSALYFCASSARAENQPQHFGDGTRLSIL.

In nucleotides, the CDR3 is TGCGCCAGCAGCCGACAACTAGCGGGAGGGCCCGACGAGCAGTACTTC. Its protein is CASSRQLAGGPDEQYF. The V and J genes are TRBV4-3 and TRBJ2-7; 13 bases match TRBD2. Per the germline V gene, CDR1 is LGHNA and CDR2 is YSLEER. The junction had 8 bases not matched to a gene; V was cut back by 4 bases and J by 5 bases. The CDR3 spans 16 residues.

This chain joins TRBV7-9 and TRBJ2-5, with 8 nucleotides matching TRBD1. The CDR3 has 14 amino acids. Germline V gene sequence: CDR1 SEHNR, CDR2 FQNEAQ (reference sequence). J lost 1 base, V lost 4 bases, and 2 bases had no gene match. DNA for the CDR3: TGTGCCAGCAGCTGGACAGGGCTCCAAGAGACCCAGTACTTC. Translation: CASSWTGLQETQYF.

The rearrangement joins TRBV11-3 to TRBJ2-1; 12 bases are shared with TRBD2. This CDR3 spans 16 amino acids. CDR1 is SGHNT, CDR2 YENEEA, per germline. Trimming cost V 4 bases and J 5 bases; bases outside gene matches: 6. DNA for the CDR3: TGTGCCAGCAGCTACCGACTAGCGGGAGACGACAATGAGCAGTTCTTC. Protein sequence: CASSYRLAGDDNEQFF. Full variable domain (rest looked up from reference TRBV11-3 and TRBJ2-1): EAGVVQSPRYKIIEKKQPVAFWCNPISGHNTLYWYLQNLGQGPELLIRYENEEAVDDSQLPKDRFSAERLKGVDSTLKIQPAELGDSAVYLCASSYRLAGDDNEQFFGPGTRLTVL.